What follows describes a single T cell receptor (beta chain). A junction end diverges from the germline sequence, so it may reflect a read error. This specimen belongs to a study of blood T cell repertoires in COVID-19. In the study overall: The analysed material was cDNA or gDNA that came from T cells, B-cell-depleted T cells, or PBMCs.

Libraries were prepared by immunoSEQ multiplex PCR; TCRdb keeps only in-frame clonotypes and omits some of them. This table has almost 350,000 clones, 88% appearing once. The CDR3 runs 15 residues. Germline values: CDR1 SGDLS, CDR2 YYNGEE. The TCR was taken from a woman aged 25 to 45 who had been exposed to COVID-19. Sequencing used PBMCs or T cells enriched from blood (not recorded which). V and J are TRBV9 and TRBJ1-6; D is undetermined. The CDR3 DNA is TGTGCCAGCAGCCCACAAGGAGGCGATAATTCACCCCTCTACTTT. Its translation is CASSPQGGDNSPLYF.